Included here is one T cell receptor (beta chain) sequence, with context. Its antigen is not known. Deep level was the assay's run setting. Investigators spread the genomic DNA of each subset evenly over several immunoSEQ plates. The assay was immunoSEQ multiplex PCR, and TCRdb's table has in-frame clones only and misses some. This table holds about 2.1 million clones, about 94% found once. These data come from a study of shared clonotypes between healthy human individuals. Study-level points and caveats: Only blood was sampled; tissue repertoires likely differ. Generally, naive subsets (rather than memory subsets) showed larger estimated richness.

Naive CD8 isolation took CD45RO-negative cells positively selected for CCR7 and excluded terminally differentiated effector memory CD45RA+ cells. The receptor was derived from a man aged 18-30 years in good health. Some clones in this sample may be carry-over from other donors' samples. The sample taken for sequencing was naive CD8+ T cells from PBMCs.

The CDR3 DNA sequence: TGTGCCAGCGGGCACAGGGTCTATGGCTACACCTTC. Protein product: CASGHRVYGYTF. The rearrangement joins TRBV6-5 to TRBJ1-2, with D possibly matching TRBD1 (6 bases). Germline lookup yields CDR1 MNHEY and CDR2 SVGAGI. The CDR3 extends over 12 amino acids. Trimming removed 8 bases from V and 4 bases from J, with 11 bases in between.